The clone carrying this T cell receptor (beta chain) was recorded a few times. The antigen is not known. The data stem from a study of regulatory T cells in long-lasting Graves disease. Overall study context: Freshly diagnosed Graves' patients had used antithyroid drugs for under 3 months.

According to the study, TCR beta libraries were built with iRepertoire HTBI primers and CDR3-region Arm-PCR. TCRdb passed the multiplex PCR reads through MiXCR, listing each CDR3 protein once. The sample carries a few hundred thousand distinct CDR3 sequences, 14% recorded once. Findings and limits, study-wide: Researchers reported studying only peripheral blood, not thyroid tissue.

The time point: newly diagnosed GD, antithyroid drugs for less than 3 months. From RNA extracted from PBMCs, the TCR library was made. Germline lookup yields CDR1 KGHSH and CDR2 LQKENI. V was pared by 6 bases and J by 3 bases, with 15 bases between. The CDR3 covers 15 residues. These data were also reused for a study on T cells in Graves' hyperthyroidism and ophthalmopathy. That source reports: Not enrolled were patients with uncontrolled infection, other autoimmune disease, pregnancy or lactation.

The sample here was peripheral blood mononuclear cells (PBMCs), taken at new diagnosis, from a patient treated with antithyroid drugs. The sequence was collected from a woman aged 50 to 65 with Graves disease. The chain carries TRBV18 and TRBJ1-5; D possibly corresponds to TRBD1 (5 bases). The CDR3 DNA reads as TGTGCCAGCTCTCTAGACAGTGGTAACAATCAGCCCCAGCATTTT. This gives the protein CASSLDSGNNQPQHF.